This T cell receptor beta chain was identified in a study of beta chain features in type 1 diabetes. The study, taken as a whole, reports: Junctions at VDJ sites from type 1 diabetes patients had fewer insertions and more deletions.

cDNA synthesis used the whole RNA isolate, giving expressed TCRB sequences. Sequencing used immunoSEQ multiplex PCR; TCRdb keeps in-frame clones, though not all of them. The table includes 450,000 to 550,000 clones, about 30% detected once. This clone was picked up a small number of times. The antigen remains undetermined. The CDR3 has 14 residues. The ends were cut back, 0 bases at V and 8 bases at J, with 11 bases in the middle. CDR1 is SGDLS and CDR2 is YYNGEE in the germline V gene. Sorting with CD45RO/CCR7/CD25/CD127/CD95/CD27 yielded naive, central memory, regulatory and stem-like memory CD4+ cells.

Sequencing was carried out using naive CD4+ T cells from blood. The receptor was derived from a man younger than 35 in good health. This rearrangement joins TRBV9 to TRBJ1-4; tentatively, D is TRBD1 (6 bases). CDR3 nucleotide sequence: TGTGCCAGCAGCGTAGACCGGGACAACGAAAAACTGTTTTTT. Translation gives CASSVDRDNEKLFF.